The 20 T cell receptor beta chains reported below all come from one sample, sequenced in a study of shared clonotypes between healthy human individuals. Method: immunoSEQ multiplex PCR; TCRdb's copy keeps in-frame clones and lacks some. This table has just over 2,000,000 clones, approximately 95% appearing once. CD8 cells regarded as naive lacked CD45RO, were positively chosen for CCR7, and omitted terminally differentiated effector memory CD45RA+ cells. The sequenced material came from naive CD8+ T cells sorted from blood. Receptor source: a man aged 18 to 29 in good health.

V gene TRBV4-3 combines with J gene TRBJ2-5; the match to TRBD2 covers 9 bases. After removal of 0 bases from V and 0 bases from J, the junction contained 11 bases not matched to a gene. CDR1 and CDR2 from the germline V gene are LGHNA and YSLEER. The CDR3 is 19 residues long. The CDR3 spells CASSQEALIAGEDQETQYF. As DNA, the CDR3 is TGCGCCAGCAGCCAAGAGGCCCTAATAGCGGGAGAAGACCAAGAGACCCAGTACTTC.

The chain carries TRBV7-9 and TRBJ1-5; 10 nucleotides align to TRBD1. V gave up 1 base and J gave up 3 bases; unmatched junction bases: 6. Germline V gene data show CDR1 as SEHNR and CDR2 as FQNEAQ (reference sequence). The CDR3 is 17 residues long. The CDR3: CASSLGPGTGDNQPQHF. CDR3 DNA: TGTGCCAGCAGCTTAGGCCCCGGGACAGGGGACAATCAGCCCCAGCATTTT.

The V and J genes are TRBV27 and TRBJ2-2; D perhaps matches TRBD1 (6 bases). With 5 bases removed from V and 6 bases from J, the gap between germline ends came to 19 bases. This CDR3 is built from 16 residues. Looked up from germline, CDR1 is MNHEY and CDR2 is SMNVEV (reference sequence). Here the CDR3 DNA reads TGTGCCAGCAGTCCTACGGCAGGGGCAGGGGCCGGGGAGCTGTTTTTT. Its protein product is CASSPTAGAGAGELFF.

The rearrangement joins TRBV5-6 to TRBJ1-5, with D perhaps matching TRBD1 (6 bases). The CDR3 covers 19 residues. The V gene's germline CDR1 is SGHDT and CDR2 YYEEEE. V shed 5 bases and J shed 4 bases, with 28 bases lying between them. The CDR3 here is CASRNWKGDTLLPNQPQHF. CDR3 coding DNA: TGTGCCAGCAGAAATTGGAAGGGGGACACACTCCTTCCTAATCAGCCCCAGCATTTT. The variable domain in full, completed from reference TRBV5-6 and TRBJ1-5, reads DAGVTQSPTHLIKTRGQQVTLRCSPKSGHDTVSWYQQALGQGPQFIFQYYEEEERQRGNFPDRFSGHQFPNYSSELNVNALLLGDSALYLCASRNWKGDTLLPNQPQHFGDGTRLSIL.

This chain's CDR3 is CASSQSLQGSTEAFF. The DNA of the CDR3 is TGCGCCAGCAGCCAGTCCCTACAGGGGAGTACTGAAGCTTTCTTT. V gene TRBV4-1 combines with J gene TRBJ1-1, with 7 bases that match TRBD1. This CDR3 contains 15 residues. The germline gives CDR1 MGHRA, CDR2 YSYEKL. Germline trimming cut 3 bases from V and 5 bases from J; bases unmatched to any gene: 9.

V is TRBV28 and J is TRBJ1-5; TRBD1 aligns across 7 bases. CDR1 is MDHEN and CDR2 is SYDVKM in the germline V gene. Trimming cost V 6 bases and J 0 bases; bases outside gene matches: 5. The CDR3 runs 15 residues. CDR3 in amino acids: CASRPQGNSNQPQHF. DNA for the CDR3: TGTGCCAGCAGGCCACAGGGGAATAGCAATCAGCCCCAGCATTTT.

Regarding this clone: The identical CDR3 is also encoded by other nucleotide sequences in the sample. The chain couples TRBV27 to TRBJ2-7, with 9 bases fitting TRBD1. Germline CDR1 and CDR2: MNHEY and SMNVEV (reference sequence). The ends lost 3 bases at V and 4 bases at J; junction bases unmatched: 4. The CDR3 length is 14 residues. The CDR3 sequence is CASSFLGQGYEQYF. The CDR3 region has the DNA TGTGCCAGCAGTTTTCTGGGACAGGGTTACGAGCAGTACTTC.

The chain carries TRBV27 and TRBJ2-1; tentative D call: TRBD2 (6 bases). The V and J ends lost 6 bases and 0 bases respectively, with 12 bases between them. The V gene's germline CDR1 is MNHEY and CDR2 SMNVEV (reference sequence). The CDR3 is made up of 15 amino acids. In DNA, the CDR3 is TGTGCCAGCAGAACCCGGGACTCCTCCTACAATGAGCAGTTCTTC. This encodes CASRTRDSSYNEQFF.

CDR3: CASSVGGRQFVNTQYF. CDR3 in DNA: TGTGCCAGCTCCGTCGGGGGCAGACAATTCGTGAATACGCAGTATTTT. The V call is TRBV27, the J call TRBJ2-3; the D call may be TRBD1 or TRBD2 (6 bases each). The germline V gene encodes CDR1 MNHEY and CDR2 SMNVEV (reference sequence). V was clipped by 8 bases and J by 7 bases, with 25 bases between them. The CDR3 is 16 amino acids.

The rearrangement joins TRBV12-5 to TRBJ2-5, with unresolved D. This CDR3 has 16 residues. V lost 0 bases and J lost 2, with 13 bases in between. Germline CDR1 LGHNT, CDR2 FRNRAP. CDR3 loop: CASGLVRLAYQETQYF. In DNA form, the CDR3 reads TGTGCTAGTGGTTTGGTACGGCTGGCTTATCAAGAGACCCAGTACTTC.

The chain has TRBV7-6 and TRBJ1-2; the D gene is possibly TRBD1 (6 bases). The germline V gene encodes CDR1 SGHVS and CDR2 FNYEAQ. V shed 4 bases and J shed 7 bases, with 19 bases lying between them. This CDR3 is 15 amino acids long. Here the CDR3 reads CASSSVMGGAFGYTF. The DNA for the CDR3 is TGTGCCAGCAGCTCGGTGATGGGGGGCGCGTTTGGCTACACCTTC.

The J gene is TRBJ1-1, the V gene TRBV11-1; 9 bases are shared with TRBD1. Losses at the gene ends were 4 bases for V and 3 bases for J; bases not matched to a gene: 9. The germline V gene has CDR1 SGHAT and CDR2 FQDESV (reference sequence). This CDR3 has 16 amino acids. The CDR3 nucleotides read TGTGCCAGCAGCTCCTGGATGGGGACAGGGCACACTGAAGCTTTCTTT. Amino acid sequence: CASSSWMGTGHTEAFF. Full variable domain (outside the CDR3, taken from reference TRBV11-1 and TRBJ1-1): EAEVAQSPRYKITEKSQAVAFWCDPISGHATLYWYRQILGQGPELLVQFQDESVVDDSQLPKDRFSAERLKGVDSTLKIQPAELGDSAMYLCASSSWMGTGHTEAFFGQGTRLTVV.

The chain links TRBV29-1 to TRBJ1-1, with D tentatively TRBD1 (6 bases). The germline V gene has CDR1 SQVTM and CDR2 ANQGSEA. The CDR3 is 12 residues long. Between the trimmed V and J ends, which lost 0 bases and 7 bases, there was a span of 9 bases. The CDR3 coding sequence is TGCAGCGTTGAAGATGGACAGATTGAAGCTTTCTTT. Encoded protein: CSVEDGQIEAFF.

The chain joins TRBV27 to TRBJ1-1, with TRBD1 identical over 8 bases. The length of the CDR3 is 15 residues. CDR1 is MNHEY, CDR2 SMNVEV, per germline (reference sequence). With 4 bases clipped from V and 11 bases from J, the junction kept 15 bases outside the gene matches. The chain's CDR3 is CASSSGTGFLQAAFF. CDR3 in DNA: TGTGCCAGCAGTTCCGGGACAGGTTTTCTCCAGGCGGCTTTCTTT.

This chain connects TRBV7-2 to TRBJ2-7; TRBD2 matches at 11 bases. The germline CDR1 and CDR2 sequences are SGHTA and FQGNSA. This CDR3 has 16 amino acids. V shed 1 base, J shed 5 bases, and the junction held 7 bases outside the gene matches. The CDR3 region is CASSLELAGASHEQYF. CDR3 in DNA: TGTGCCAGCAGCTTAGAACTAGCGGGAGCGTCACACGAGCAGTACTTC.

The chain carries TRBV13 and TRBJ2-7; D gene ambiguous. The ends were cut back, 2 bases at V and 1 base at J, with 6 bases in the middle. Per the germline V gene, CDR1 is PRHDT and CDR2 is FYEKMQ (reference sequence). There are 13 residues in the CDR3. The CDR3 sequence: CASSLFRSYEQYF. The DNA for the CDR3 is TGTGCCAGCAGCTTATTCAGGTCCTACGAGCAGTACTTC.

This chain joins TRBV29-1 and TRBJ2-3; D is unresolved. V dropped 3 bases and J dropped 2 bases, with 9 bases sitting between them. Germline CDR1 is SQVTM and CDR2 is ANQGSEA. The CDR3 runs to 13 residues. DNA for the CDR3: TGCAGCGTTGAGGGTGGGGACACAGATACGCAGTATTTT. Its translation is CSVEGGDTDTQYF.

The chain is built from TRBV4-3 and TRBJ2-7; the D gene could be TRBD1 or TRBD2 (5 bases each). V was cut by 1 base and J by 3 bases, with 10 bases left in between. The CDR3 sequence is 14 residues long. Germline V gene lookup returns CDR1 LGHNA and CDR2 YSLEER. CDR3 in DNA: TGCGCCAGCAGCCAAGCGGTGAGGGGCTACGAGCAGTACTTC. This sequence encodes CASSQAVRGYEQYF.

This chain uses TRBV29-1 with TRBJ2-7; 9 bases fit TRBD1. The CDR3 covers 13 residues. V shed 7 bases, J shed 2 bases, and the junction held 6 bases outside the gene matches. Germline loops: CDR1 SQVTM, CDR2 ANQGSEA. The CDR3 loop is CSAATGGAYEQYF. The CDR3 nucleotides read TGCAGCGCAGCGACAGGGGGAGCCTACGAGCAGTACTTC.

This chain joins TRBV27 and TRBJ2-5, with D maybe TRBD2 (7 bases). Germline CDR1 and CDR2: MNHEY and SMNVEV (reference sequence). V was cut by 7 bases and J by 3 bases, with 15 bases left in between. The CDR3 totals 14 residues. The CDR3, as DNA: TGTGCCAGCACCCACGTAGGGGGGGAAGAGACCCAGTACTTC. This translates into CASTHVGGEETQYF.